The present TCR beta chain was sequenced within a study of blood T cell repertoires in COVID-19. V gave up 1 base and J gave up 2 bases; unmatched junction bases: 10. The CDR3 contains 17 residues. Germline loops: CDR1 SGHTA, CDR2 FQGNSA. TCRdb keeps only in-frame clones here, not all; method: immunoSEQ multiplex PCR. The sample carries 100,000 to 150,000 clones, 88% recorded once. The specimen sequenced was peripheral blood. The receptor was derived from an older man with active COVID-19. The chain couples TRBV7-2 to TRBJ2-7; the match to TRBD1 covers 8 bases. CDR3 protein: CASSLEDSGTGTYEQYF. CDR3 DNA sequence: TGTGCCAGCAGCTTAGAGGATTCCGGGACAGGAACCTACGAGCAGTACTTC.